Included here is one T cell receptor (beta chain) sequence, with context. The assay was immunoSEQ multiplex PCR, and TCRdb's table has in-frame clones only and misses some. The table records under 55,000 clones, around 80% of them present only once. These data come from a study of PD-L1 blockade in urothelial cancer. The wider study: Chemotherapy regimens numbering 0 to 3 had been given to patients. Analyzed time points were 3 weeks (second dose) and 6 weeks after therapy began.

The germline gives CDR1 MDHEN, CDR2 SYDVKM. This CDR3 has 13 residues. Trimming left V 8 bases short and J 0 bases short, with 5 bases between. Time point indicated: peripheral blood 6 weeks after treatment start. The patients' disease, urothelial carcinoma, was locally advanced or metastatic. The rearrangement joins TRBV28 to TRBJ2-6; no clear D gene. Specimen: PBMCs, collected around atezolizumab (anti-PD-L1) treatment. This TCR came from a man in his fifties or sixties with urothelial cancer. CDR3: CASGLSGANVLTF. Here the CDR3 DNA reads TGTGCCAGCGGCCTCTCTGGGGCCAACGTCCTGACTTTC.